Below, 30 T cell receptor beta chains from the same sample are listed, as sequenced in a study of sequential checkpoint blockade in melanoma. Regarding treatment: randomized to nivolumab then ipilimumab (arm A) or the reverse (arm B). The protocol was immunoSEQ multiplex PCR, while the TCRdb copy is restricted to in-frame clones and leaves out a portion. The profile shows 35,000 to 50,000 clones, 86% of them singletons. The sample was CD8+ T cells sorted from blood (inferred from file names), taken from a patient given nivolumab and ipilimumab in sequence. The receptors stem from a human donor with melanoma.

V is TRBV27 and J is TRBJ2-1; D is possibly TRBD1 (6 bases). The CDR3 has 14 amino acids. Trimming took off 5 bases at V and 6 bases at J, with 14 bases between the two ends. Germline CDR1 reads MNHEY; CDR2 reads SMNVEV (reference sequence). In nucleotides, the CDR3 is TGTGCCAGCAGTATGGGGACAAGGGGCAATGAGCAGTTCTTC. Its protein product is CASSMGTRGNEQFF.

Only a few counts were recorded for this clone. The V and J genes are TRBV30 and TRBJ2-5; 10 bases align to TRBD1. The V gene's germline CDR1 is GTSNPN and CDR2 SVGIG (reference sequence). The J segment lost 7 bases and the V segment lost 8 bases, leaving 7 bases of the junction unmatched. The CDR3 totals 12 residues. The CDR3 DNA reads as TGTGCCCGACAGGGGGCTAAGGGGACCCAGTACTTC. It specifies CARQGAKGTQYF.

The chain combines TRBV19 with TRBJ2-2; 10 nucleotides align to TRBD1. Per the germline V gene, CDR1 is LNHDA and CDR2 is SQIVND (reference sequence). The CDR3 sequence is 15 residues long. Trimming took 5 bases from V and 7 from J; bases not matched to a gene: 7. The CDR3: CASSGATGGFGELFF. Written as DNA, the CDR3 is TGTGCCAGTAGTGGGGCGACAGGGGGCTTCGGGGAGCTGTTTTTT.

The rearrangement links TRBV5-1 to TRBJ2-7, with 10 positions matching TRBD2. V lost 3 bases, J lost 4 bases, and 4 bases stayed unmatched. This CDR3 has 14 residues. Germline assignment: CDR1 SGHRS and CDR2 YFSETQ. The CDR3 region is CASSYSGRQYEQYF. The DNA for the CDR3 is TGCGCCAGCAGCTATAGCGGGAGGCAATACGAGCAGTACTTC.

The rearrangement links TRBV4-2 to TRBJ2-1, with 8 bases identical to TRBD2. With 4 bases clipped from V and 6 bases from J, the junction kept 8 bases outside the gene matches. CDR1 is LGHNA and CDR2 is YNFKEQ in the germline V gene. This CDR3 region has 15 residues. The CDR3 sequence: CASSPTPTSGNEQFF. CDR3 bases: TGTGCCAGCAGCCCGACTCCTACTAGCGGCAATGAGCAGTTCTTC.

The chain employs TRBV19 and TRBJ2-3; 9 bases fit TRBD2. V trimming: 4 bases; J trimming: 2 bases; junction bases outside the gene matches: 7. CDR3 size: 16 residues. CDR1 is LNHDA, CDR2 SQIVND, per germline (reference sequence). The CDR3 nucleotides are TGTGCCAGTAGTACGTATCTAGCGGGATACACAGATACGCAGTATTTT. Translating it yields CASSTYLAGYTDTQYF.

J is TRBJ2-1 and V is TRBV4-1; 10 positions agree with TRBD2. CDR3 length equals 15 residues. The junction had 1 base not matched to a gene; V was cut back by 1 base and J by 4 bases. Germline CDR1 and CDR2: MGHRA and YSYEKL. The CDR3: CASSQGTSGYNEQFF. DNA for the CDR3: TGCGCCAGCAGCCAAGGGACTAGCGGTTACAATGAGCAGTTCTTC.

The rearrangement uses TRBV7-9 and TRBJ2-7; possible D gene TRBD2, 6 bases. Trimming removed 4 bases from V and 3 bases from J, with 7 bases in between. Germline CDR1 is SEHNR and CDR2 is FQNEAQ (reference sequence). The length of the CDR3 is 12 residues. The CDR3 DNA sequence: TGTGCCAGCAGCTCGGGACTCTACGAGCAGTACTTC. It yields the protein CASSSGLYEQYF.

The rearrangement joins TRBV4-1 to TRBJ2-1; D perhaps matches TRBD2 (5 bases). Trimming left V 0 bases short and J 2 bases short, with 11 bases between. From germline, CDR1 is MGHRA and CDR2 YSYEKL. The CDR3 consists of 16 residues. CDR3 DNA: TGCGCCAGCAGCCAAGAAGCGGAGATGGCCTACAATGAGCAGTTCTTC. Its translation is CASSQEAEMAYNEQFF.

The chain carries TRBV6-1 and TRBJ1-6; D gene ambiguous. This CDR3 spans 13 amino acids. Germline CDR1 reads MNHNS; CDR2 reads SASEGT. Deletions cut 0 bases from V and 8 bases from J, with 5 bases between. The CDR3 coding sequence is TGTGCCAGCAGTGAAGCGGGCCATTCACCCCTCCACTTT. Amino acids: CASSEAGHSPLHF.

This chain joins TRBV7-2 and TRBJ2-4, with TRBD2 matching over 8 bases. J gave up 3 bases and V 5 bases, and 18 bases lay outside the gene matches. CDR3 length: 19 amino acids. Germline CDR1 and CDR2: SGHTA and FQGNSA. The CDR3 bases are TGTGCCAGCAGCCGACCTTTAGTAAGCGGGAGTTGGAGCAAAAACATTCAGTACTTC. Protein product: CASSRPLVSGSWSKNIQYF.

V and J are TRBV5-3 and TRBJ2-2; perhaps TRBD2 as D (6 bases). TRBV5-3 is classed as an ORF, of uncertain function. The ends were cut back, 4 bases at V and 9 bases at J, with 25 bases in the middle. The CDR3 totals 17 residues. The CDR3 protein is CARSPLWRVKFCRELFF. CDR3 sequence (DNA): TGTGCCAGAAGCCCTTTATGGAGGGTGAAATTTTGCCGGGAGCTGTTTTTT.

This sequence joins TRBV14 and TRBJ2-3; D gene uncertain. Germline values: CDR1 SGHDN, CDR2 FVKESK. Between the trimmed V and J ends, which lost 4 bases and 4 bases, there was a span of 9 bases. The CDR3 contains 13 residues. As DNA, the CDR3 is TGTGCCAGCAGCCGCCTGTCGGCAGATACGCAGTATTTT. Protein product: CASSRLSADTQYF.

The chain employs TRBV12-5 and TRBJ1-3, with D maybe TRBD1 (6 bases). With 6 bases removed from V and 2 bases from J, the gap between germline ends came to 14 bases. CDR1 and CDR2 (germline): LGHNT, FRNRAP. This CDR3 is 15 amino acids long. CDR3 nucleotide sequence: TGTGCTAGTGGGCAGACGAGGGGGACTGGAAACACCATATATTTT. This codes for CASGQTRGTGNTIYF.

The gene calls are TRBV7-9 and TRBJ2-5, with 11 positions matching TRBD2. CDR1 and CDR2 (germline): SEHNR, FQNEAQ (reference sequence). The CDR3 is 15 residues long. J gave up 1 base and V 7 bases, and 5 bases lay outside the gene matches. The CDR3 region has the DNA TGTGCCAGCATCGAAGGGACTAGCGGCCAAGAGACCCAGTACTTC. Translation: CASIEGTSGQETQYF.

The chain employs TRBV5-1 and TRBJ2-5; 9 bases line up with TRBD1. The closer fit of TRBJ2-7 to the DNA end suggests the J call may be wrong. Looked up from germline, CDR1 is SGHRS and CDR2 is YFSETQ. CDR3 length: 15 residues. The CDR3 protein is CASSLTGGAAYEQYF. The CDR3 DNA is TGCGCCAGCAGCTTGACAGGGGGCGCCGCCTACGAGCAGTACTTC.

V is TRBV7-9 and J is TRBJ2-1; D not resolved. Germline values: CDR1 SEHNR, CDR2 FQNEAQ (reference sequence). The CDR3 is 14 residues long. V was pared by 1 base and J by 3 bases, with 7 bases between. As DNA, the CDR3 is TGTGCCAGCAGCTTAGGCGGCGGCTACAATGAGCAGTTCTTC. This encodes CASSLGGGYNEQFF.

This chain connects TRBV7-9 to TRBJ2-1; D is perhaps TRBD2 (5 bases). Germline V lookup: CDR1 SEHNR, CDR2 FQNEAQ (reference sequence). This CDR3 comprises 16 residues. The V gene lost 6 bases and the J gene lost 2 bases, with 17 bases spanning the gap. The CDR3 region has the DNA TGTGCCAGCAGTTCGGTCAGTGGGAGTCCCTACAATGAGCAGTTCTTC. Protein sequence: CASSSVSGSPYNEQFF.

The gene calls are TRBV6-5 and TRBJ1-2, with D unclear. Germline V gene data show CDR1 as MNHEY and CDR2 as SVGAGI. The V end lost 0 bases, the J end lost 8 bases, and 16 bases lay between the germline ends. The CDR3 totals 15 residues. The CDR3 nucleotides are TGTGCCAGCAGTTACTCAGCGACCGCCCACGGCGGCTACACCTTC. Translation gives CASSYSATAHGGYTF.

The V call is TRBV19, the J call TRBJ2-1; D is perhaps TRBD2 (6 bases). The CDR3 contains 14 residues. Germline lookup yields CDR1 LNHDA and CDR2 SQIVND (reference sequence). Trimming took off 7 bases at V and 4 bases at J, with 14 bases between the two ends. The CDR3 DNA follows: TGTGCCAGTAAAGTGGCGGGATTATACAATGAGCAGTTCTTC. It translates to CASKVAGLYNEQFF.

The chain uses TRBV27 and TRBJ1-2; maybe TRBD1 (5 bases). The CDR3 is 16 amino acids. V was shortened by 5 bases and J by 0 bases, with 16 bases between the two germline ends. Germline lookup yields CDR1 MNHEY and CDR2 SMNVEV (reference sequence). The DNA of the CDR3 is TGTGCCAGCAGTCCCCGGGGAGGGGCATCTAACTATGGCTACACCTTC. Its translation: CASSPRGGASNYGYTF.

The chain is built from TRBV6-1 and TRBJ2-1; possible D gene TRBD1, 6 bases. Trimming took off 4 bases at V and 6 bases at J, with 13 bases between the two ends. The length of the CDR3 is 14 residues. Germline CDR1 reads MNHNS; CDR2 reads SASEGT. The CDR3, as DNA: TGTGCCAGCAGTGTGGTAACAGGGATCAATGAGCAGTTCTTC. It encodes CASSVVTGINEQFF.

This chain uses TRBV19 with TRBJ2-1; 7 nucleotides agree with TRBD2. The CDR3 is 15 amino acids. Losses at the gene ends were 5 bases for V and 3 bases for J; bases not matched to a gene: 7. The germline gives CDR1 LNHDA, CDR2 SQIVND (reference sequence). CDR3 protein: CASSPSGGYYNEQFF. The CDR3 DNA reads as TGTGCCAGTAGTCCCTCCGGGGGGTACTACAATGAGCAGTTCTTC.

The rearrangement joins TRBV4-1 to TRBJ2-1; 9 bases are a match to TRBD2. The ends lost 3 bases at V and 0 bases at J; junction bases unmatched: 3. Looked up from germline, CDR1 is MGHRA and CDR2 is YSYEKL. The CDR3 runs 16 residues. The CDR3 region has the DNA TGCGCCAGCAGCCATCTAGCGGGAAACTCCTACAATGAGCAGTTCTTC. Protein: CASSHLAGNSYNEQFF.

The J gene is TRBJ2-3, the V gene TRBV30, with D possibly being TRBD2 (6 bases). The CDR3 is 15 residues long. Trimming removed 2 bases at V and 3 bases at J, with 15 bases between. CDR1 and CDR2 from the germline V gene are GTSNPN and SVGIG (reference sequence). As DNA, the CDR3 is TGTGCCTGGAGTAGGTTTCGCGGGAAAACAGATACGCAGTATTTT. This gives the protein CAWSRFRGKTDTQYF.

CDR3 bases: TGTGCCAGCAGCGTAGATGCAGCGACCCGTGAAGCTTTCTTT. This sequence encodes CASSVDAATREAFF. The V and J genes are TRBV9 and TRBJ1-1; D not certain. V was shortened by 0 bases and J by 7 bases, with 13 bases between the two germline ends. Germline CDR1 reads SGDLS; CDR2 reads YYNGEE. There are 14 residues in the CDR3. The whole variable domain, filled in from reference TRBV9 and TRBJ1-1, reads DSGVTQTPKHLITATGQRVTLRCSPRSGDLSVYWYQQSLDQGLQFLIQYYNGEERAKGNILERFSAQQFPDLHSELNLSSLELGDSALYFCASSVDAATREAFFGQGTRLTVV.

The genes are TRBV13 and TRBJ2-1; D is possibly TRBD1 (5 bases). CDR1 is PRHDT and CDR2 is FYEKMQ in the germline V gene (reference sequence). The CDR3 consists of 13 residues. The V and J ends lost 0 bases and 9 bases respectively, with 9 bases between them. In DNA, the CDR3 is TGTGCCAGCAGCTTAGGAGGGGCTGTTGAGCAGTTCTTC. It yields the protein CASSLGGAVEQFF.

This chain joins TRBV19 and TRBJ1-1, with D tentatively TRBD1 (6 bases). V was trimmed by 6 bases and J by 1 base, leaving 9 bases between them. CDR3 length: 13 residues. The germline gives CDR1 LNHDA, CDR2 SQIVND (reference sequence). The DNA of the CDR3 is TGTGCCAGTAGACAGGGACCGAACACTGAAGCTTTCTTT. Translating gives CASRQGPNTEAFF. Full variable domain (outside the CDR3, taken from reference TRBV19 and TRBJ1-1): DGGITQSPKYLFRKEGQNVTLSCEQNLNHDAMYWYRQDPGQGLRLIYYSQIVNDFQKGDIAEGYSVSREKKESFPLTVTSAQKNPTAFYLCASRQGPNTEAFFGQGTRLTVV.

The gene calls are TRBV9 and TRBJ1-4, with 7 bases lining up with TRBD1. The CDR3 length is 14 residues. The germline gives CDR1 SGDLS, CDR2 YYNGEE. Losses at the gene ends were 4 bases for V and 8 bases for J; bases not matched to a gene: 8. This chain's CDR3 is CASSPRQGGEKLFF. DNA of the CDR3: TGTGCCAGCAGCCCCCGACAGGGTGGCGAAAAACTGTTTTTT.

The chain joins TRBV19 to TRBJ2-3, with 10 bases aligning to TRBD2. This CDR3 region has 15 residues. Germline V gene data show CDR1 as LNHDA and CDR2 as SQIVND (reference sequence). J was trimmed by 4 bases and V by 7 bases; bases with no gene match: 8. CDR3 sequence: CASTEREGIPDTQYF. CDR3 sequence (DNA): TGTGCCAGTACTGAGCGGGAGGGTATCCCAGATACGCAGTATTTT. The full variable domain, completed using reference TRBV19 and TRBJ2-3, is DGGITQSPKYLFRKEGQNVTLSCEQNLNHDAMYWYRQDPGQGLRLIYYSQIVNDFQKGDIAEGYSVSREKKESFPLTVTSAQKNPTAFYLCASTEREGIPDTQYFGPGTRLTVL.